This TCR beta chain comes out of a study of graft-versus-host responses after intestinal transplantation. Once graft tissue had been processed, intraepithelial and lamina propria lymphocytes were released. Germline CDR1 and CDR2: SGHRS and YFSETQ. V lost 1 base and J 4 bases, leaving 19 bases between the germline ends. CDR3 size: 17 residues. TCRdb's table, derived via immunoSEQ multiplex PCR, lists solely in-frame clones and lacks some. The profile shows more than 13,000 clones, almost 70% of them singletons. Sequenced material: ileum tissue, taken around 690 days after intestinal transplantation. The source is a human patient who received an intestinal transplant, so some T cells may come from the graft donor. The V gene is TRBV5-1, the J gene TRBJ2-3; maybe TRBD2 (5 bases). CDR3 loop: CASSLMSASTSADTQYF. The CDR3 region has the DNA TGCGCCAGCAGCTTGATGAGCGCCTCTACTAGTGCAGATACGCAGTATTTT.